Presented here are 26 T cell receptor beta chains from one specimen sequenced in a study of molecular identifiers for immune sequencing clone quantification. TCRdb called the PCR reads again in MiXCR, with one record for every CDR3 protein. The repertoire has 600,000 to 650,000 distinct CDR3 sequences, less than 20% of them found once; the top ten carry around 0.9%. Sequenced input: naive CD8+ T cells from blood, with Jurkat cell RNA spiked in. Subset here: FACS-sorted CD8+CD4-CCR7+CD45RA+ naive T cells. These receptors were collected from a human donor in good health. Some libraries in this study had Jurkat cell RNA spiked in.

A word on this clonotype: This could be a read error, since a much larger clone is one nucleotide away. The chain employs TRBV7-3 and TRBJ1-4, with a tentative D call TRBD1 (5 bases). CDR1 and CDR2 (germline): SGHTA, FQGTGA. CDR3 length: 13 residues. V lost 11 bases and J 0 bases, leaving 10 bases between the germline ends. CDR3 in DNA: TGTGCCGATGTGGGGGCAACTAATGAAAAACTGTTTTTT. It translates to CADVGATNEKLFF. Variable domain in full (rest from reference TRBV7-3 and TRBJ1-4): GAGVSQTPSNKVTEKGKYVELRCDPISGHTALYWYRQSLGQGPEFLIYFQGTGAADDSGLPNDRFFAVRPEGSVSTLKIQRTERGDSAVYLCADVGATNEKLFFGSGTQLSVL.

V is TRBV20-1 and J is TRBJ2-7; the D is unclear. Germline assignment: CDR1 DFQATT and CDR2 SNEGSKA (reference sequence). Trimming cost V 4 bases and J 3 bases, with 7 bases left between them. CDR3 length: 11 residues. The CDR3 spells CSANLGYEQYF. The DNA of the CDR3 is TGCAGTGCTAACCTTGGCTACGAGCAGTACTTC.

This clonotype was seen a few times. The genes are TRBV30 and TRBJ2-1; D gene unclear. The germline V gene has CDR1 GTSNPN and CDR2 SVGIG (reference sequence). The CDR3 contains 12 residues. Trimming removed 4 bases from V and 3 bases from J, with 7 bases in between. CDR3 coding DNA: TGTGCCTGGAATGTTGTCTACAATGAGCAGTTCTTC. Its protein is CAWNVVYNEQFF.

CDR3 region: CASSQVYLGQGAAGANVLTF. The CDR3 DNA sequence: TGTGCCAGCAGCCAAGTATACTTGGGACAGGGGGCGGCTGGGGCCAACGTCCTGACTTTC. V gene TRBV3-1 combines with J gene TRBJ2-6, with TRBD1 identical over 12 bases. The germline CDR1 and CDR2 sequences are LGHDT and YNNKEL (reference sequence). Losses at the gene ends were 1 base for V and 2 bases for J; bases not matched to a gene: 9. This CDR3 is 20 amino acids long.

The V call is TRBV6-5, the J call TRBJ2-3; D not certain. CDR1 and CDR2 (germline): MNHEY, SVGAGI. Trimming removed 2 bases at V and 5 bases at J, with 11 bases between. The CDR3 covers 14 residues. This CDR3 reads CASSYGVSGDTQYF. The CDR3 coding sequence is TGTGCCAGCAGTTACGGAGTTTCGGGAGATACGCAGTATTTT.

The chain has TRBV4-3 and TRBJ2-6; D is unclear. From germline, CDR1 is LGHNA and CDR2 YSLEER. The CDR3 is 17 residues long. V lost 1 base and J 0 bases, leaving 10 bases between the germline ends. The CDR3 sequence: CASSQVVKVSGANVLTF. The CDR3 DNA reads as TGCGCCAGCAGCCAAGTTGTGAAGGTCTCTGGGGCCAACGTCCTGACTTTC.

Many counts were recorded for this clonotype. The chain carries TRBV6-7 and TRBJ2-2, with D possibly TRBD2 on 6 matching bases. TRBV6-7 has ORF status, its function being uncertain. Trimming removed 8 bases at V and 0 bases at J, with 16 bases between. CDR3 length: 16 amino acids. CDR3 amino acids: CASQNRGKTNTGELFF. The DNA for the CDR3 is TGTGCCAGCCAAAACCGCGGGAAAACGAACACCGGGGAGCTGTTTTTT.

Notes on this clonotype: A much larger clone is a single base away; this may be a read error. J is TRBJ2-5 and V is TRBV5-3; no firm D call. TRBV5-3 carries the ORF label, with uncertain function. The CDR3 totals 12 residues. CDR3 bases: TGTGCCAGCACCCCGGACCAAGGGACCCAGTACTTC. Translation: CASTPDQGTQYF.

This chain connects TRBV6-2 or TRBV6-3 to TRBJ2-5; D perhaps matches TRBD2 (5 bases). Germline V lookup: CDR1 MNHEY, CDR2 SVGEGT. Trimming took off 4 bases at V and 4 bases at J, with 16 bases between the two ends. CDR3 size: 15 residues. The CDR3 protein is CASSWVSGSGETQYF. DNA of the CDR3: TGTGCCAGCAGTTGGGTCTCGGGGAGCGGAGAGACCCAGTACTTC.

This clonotype was counted at least ten times. The chain joins TRBV18 to TRBJ2-5, with D tentatively TRBD2 (5 bases). Trimming removed 0 bases from V and 4 bases from J, with 9 bases in between. Germline CDR1 KGHSH, CDR2 LQKENI. This CDR3 region has 14 residues. The CDR3, as DNA: TGTGCCAGCTCACCACCGGACGGGGTAGAGACCCAGTACTTC. Its protein is CASSPPDGVETQYF.

This clonotype has a count of ten or more. The J gene is TRBJ1-4, the V gene TRBV11-2, with a weak D call TRBD1 (5 bases). Looked up from germline, CDR1 is SGHAT and CDR2 is FQNNGV. CDR3 length: 14 amino acids. Trimming took off 5 bases at V and 4 bases at J, with 11 bases between the two ends. The CDR3 nucleotides are TGTGCCAGCAGCCTGTGGGGGGATAATGAAAAACTGTTTTTT. Translation gives CASSLWGDNEKLFF.

This clonotype appeared once. This sequence joins TRBV23-1 and TRBJ2-2; D gene uncertain. TRBV23-1 is assigned to the ORF class and has an uncertain function. The CDR3 consists of 13 residues. Trimming left V 6 bases short and J 7 bases short, with 12 bases between. The CDR3 here is CASRDKFIGELFF. The CDR3 DNA reads as TGCGCCAGCAGAGACAAGTTCATCGGGGAGCTGTTTTTT.

The sample holds many counts of this clonotype. The CDR3 DNA sequence: TGTGCCTGGAGGCGCATCGTGGTACAGGGGCTGAACACTGAAGCTTTCTTT. Amino acids: CAWRRIVVQGLNTEAFF. The chain links TRBV30 to TRBJ1-1; 7 positions agree with TRBD1. Germline loops: CDR1 GTSNPN, CDR2 SVGIG (reference sequence). V lost 3 bases and J lost 0; bases outside the gene matches: 13. The CDR3 is made up of 17 amino acids.

This clonotype appeared many times. The V gene is TRBV5-6, the J gene TRBJ2-3, with 8 bases matching TRBD2. V gave up 0 bases and J gave up 2 bases; unmatched junction bases: 2. This CDR3 is built from 15 residues. CDR1 and CDR2 (germline): SGHDT, YYEEEE. The CDR3 sequence: CASSLEAGVTDTQYF. CDR3 nucleotide sequence: TGTGCCAGCAGCTTGGAAGCGGGGGTCACAGATACGCAGTATTTT.

The sample holds many counts of this clonotype. The J gene is TRBJ2-3, the V gene TRBV2, with 10 bases aligning to TRBD2. Trimming took 6 bases from V and 4 from J; bases not matched to a gene: 10. The CDR3 spans 16 residues. The germline gives CDR1 SNHLY, CDR2 FYNNEI. The CDR3, as DNA: TGTGCCAGCAGGGAACCCACAGCGGGGGGGCCAGATACGCAGTATTTT. This encodes CASREPTAGGPDTQYF.

V usage is TRBV9 and J usage is TRBJ2-1; TRBD1 is a possible D gene (5 bases). The V gene lost 5 bases and the J gene lost 8 bases, with 14 bases spanning the gap. The CDR3 runs to 13 residues. The V gene's germline CDR1 is SGDLS and CDR2 YYNGEE. The CDR3 reads CASSGKRGYEQFF. DNA of the CDR3: TGTGCCAGCAGTGGTAAAAGGGGTTATGAGCAGTTCTTC.

The rearrangement uses TRBV11-2 and TRBJ2-7; D is possibly TRBD1 (5 bases). The CDR3 extends over 18 amino acids. CDR1 is SGHAT, CDR2 FQNNGV, per germline. The ends were cut back, 5 bases at V and 3 bases at J, with 26 bases in the middle. Here the CDR3 reads CASSLGETAPHPIYEQYF. As DNA, the CDR3 is TGTGCCAGCAGCCTCGGAGAGACAGCCCCACATCCCATCTACGAGCAGTACTTC. Full variable domain (remainder filled in from reference TRBV11-2 and TRBJ2-7): EAGVAQSPRYKIIEKRQSVAFWCNPISGHATLYWYQQILGQGPKLLIQFQNNGVVDDSQLPKDRFSAERLKGVDSTLKIQPAKLEDSAVYLCASSLGETAPHPIYEQYFGPGTRLTVT.

Points on this clonotype: One base away lies a much larger clone, so this may be a sequencing read error. V gene TRBV12-5 combines with J gene TRBJ1-2; D not certain. Germline loops: CDR1 LGHNT, CDR2 FRNRAP. CDR3 length: 13 amino acids. CDR3 sequence (DNA): TGTGCTAGTGGTTCGTTTTATAACTATGGCTACGCCTTC. It is translated as CASGSFYNYGYAF.

This clonotype was seen ten or more times. The chain uses TRBV2 and TRBJ2-5; 8 nucleotides agree with TRBD1. In germline, CDR1 is SNHLY, CDR2 FYNNEI. The CDR3 loop spans 12 amino acids. Unmatched junction bases numbered 3, after V lost 5 bases and J lost 7 bases. The CDR3 nucleotides read TGTGCCAGCAGTCCAGGGGGCCGGACCCAGTACTTC. Its translation is CASSPGGRTQYF.

To note about this clonotype: Just one base apart from a much larger clone, this may be a read error. J is TRBJ1-3 and V is TRBV6-5, with unresolved D. Germline V lookup: CDR1 MNHEY, CDR2 SVGAGI. This CDR3 contains 14 residues. In DNA, the CDR3 is TGTGTCAGCAGTTACCGGGCAACTGGAAACACCATATATTTT. Amino acid sequence: CVSSYRATGNTIYF.

There are many counts of this clonotype. This chain uses TRBV20-1 with TRBJ2-7; TRBD1 might be the D (6 bases). Trimming took 5 bases from V and 2 from J, leaving 10 bases between them. The germline CDR1 and CDR2 sequences are DFQATT and SNEGSKA (reference sequence). The CDR3 runs to 12 residues. The CDR3 DNA reads as TGCAGTGCTCGGGACACAGCCTACGAGCAGTACTTC. Its translation: CSARDTAYEQYF.

This clonotype showed up many times. The genes are TRBV7-9 and TRBJ2-7, with D perhaps matching TRBD1 (6 bases). Germline CDR1 is SEHNR and CDR2 is FQNEAQ (reference sequence). CDR3 length: 15 residues. Trimming took 1 base from V and 3 from J, leaving 13 bases between them. DNA for the CDR3: TGTGCCAGCAGCTTAGTTGGGGCAGGGGTCTACGAGCAGTACTTC. Translation gives CASSLVGAGVYEQYF.

This clonotype was observed many times. The chain employs TRBV7-9 and TRBJ1-3; no clear D gene. Trimming took 7 bases from V and 0 from J, leaving 10 bases between them. Germline V gives CDR1 SEHNR, CDR2 FQNEAQ (reference sequence). The CDR3 contains 14 residues. The CDR3, as DNA: TGTGCCAGCATCGGCCGAAACTCTGGAAACACCATATATTTT. As protein: CASIGRNSGNTIYF.

This clonotype has a count of ten or more. This sequence joins TRBV7-9 and TRBJ2-3, with no clear D. CDR1 is SEHNR, CDR2 FQNEAQ, per germline (reference sequence). Trimming stripped 6 bases from V and 4 bases from J, with 8 bases between. There are 12 residues in the CDR3. The CDR3 nucleotides read TGTGCCAGCAGGGACCCCCCAGATACGCAGTATTTT. It codes for CASRDPPDTQYF.

This clonotype was detected ten times or more. The chain couples TRBV5-6 to TRBJ2-3; the match to TRBD1 covers 7 bases. The CDR3 consists of 16 residues. Germline V lookup: CDR1 SGHDT, CDR2 YYEEEE. The J segment lost 0 bases and the V segment lost 0 bases, leaving 4 bases of the junction unmatched. Written as DNA, the CDR3 is TGTGCCAGCAGCTTGGGGACAGGACAAAGCACAGATACGCAGTATTTT. It encodes CASSLGTGQSTDTQYF.

This clonotype came up many times. The CDR3 DNA follows: TGTGCCAGCAGTACGTCCGACGGCACAGATACGCAGTATTTT. Its protein product is CASSTSDGTDTQYF. The V gene is TRBV7-9, the J gene TRBJ2-3; D call uncertain. The length of the CDR3 is 14 residues. V was trimmed by 6 bases and J by 1 base, leaving 11 bases between them. CDR1 and CDR2 (germline): SEHNR, FQNEAQ (reference sequence).